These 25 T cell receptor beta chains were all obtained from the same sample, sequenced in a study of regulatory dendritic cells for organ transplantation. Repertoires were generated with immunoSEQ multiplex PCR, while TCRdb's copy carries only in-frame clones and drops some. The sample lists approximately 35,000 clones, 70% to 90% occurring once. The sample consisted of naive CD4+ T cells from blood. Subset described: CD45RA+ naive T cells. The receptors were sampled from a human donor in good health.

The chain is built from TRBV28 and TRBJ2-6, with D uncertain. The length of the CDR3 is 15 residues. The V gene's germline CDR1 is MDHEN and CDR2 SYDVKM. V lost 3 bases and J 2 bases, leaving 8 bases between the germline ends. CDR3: CASSLNGAGANVLTF. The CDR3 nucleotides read TGTGCCAGCAGTTTGAACGGTGCTGGGGCCAACGTCCTGACTTTC. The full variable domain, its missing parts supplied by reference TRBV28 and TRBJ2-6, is DVKVTQSSRYLVKRTGEKVFLECVQDMDHENMFWYRQDPGLGLRLIYFSYDVKMKEKGDIPEGYSVSREKKERFSLILESASTNQTSMYLCASSLNGAGANVLTFGAGSRLTVL.

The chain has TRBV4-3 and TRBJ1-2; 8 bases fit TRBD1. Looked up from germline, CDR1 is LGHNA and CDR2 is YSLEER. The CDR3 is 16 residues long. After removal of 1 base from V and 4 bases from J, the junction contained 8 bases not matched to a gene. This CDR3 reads CASSQVFRGPLYGYTF. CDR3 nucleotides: TGCGCCAGCAGCCAAGTTTTCAGGGGGCCTCTCTATGGCTACACCTTC.

This CDR3 reads CASSSAGGNAEQYF. DNA of the CDR3: TGTGCCAGCAGCAGTGCGGGGGGAAACGCCGAGCAGTACTTC. The rearrangement uses TRBV6-5 and TRBJ2-7; 8 bases map to TRBD2. The CDR3 consists of 14 residues. Trimming took 6 bases from V and 6 from J; bases not matched to a gene: 10. Germline assignment: CDR1 MNHEY and CDR2 SVGAGI.

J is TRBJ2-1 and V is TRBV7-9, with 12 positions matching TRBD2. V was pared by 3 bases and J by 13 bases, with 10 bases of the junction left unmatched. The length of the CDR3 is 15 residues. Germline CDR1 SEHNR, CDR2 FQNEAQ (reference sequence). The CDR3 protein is CASSFTLAGGGGQFF. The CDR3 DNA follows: TGTGCCAGCAGCTTTACACTAGCGGGAGGAGGTGGTCAGTTCTTC.

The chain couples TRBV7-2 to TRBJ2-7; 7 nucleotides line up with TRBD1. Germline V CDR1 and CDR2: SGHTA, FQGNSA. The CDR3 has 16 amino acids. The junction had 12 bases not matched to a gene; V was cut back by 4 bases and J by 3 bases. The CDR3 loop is CASSSRDPGQNYEQYF. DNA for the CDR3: TGTGCCAGCAGCTCCAGGGACCCGGGACAGAACTACGAGCAGTACTTC.

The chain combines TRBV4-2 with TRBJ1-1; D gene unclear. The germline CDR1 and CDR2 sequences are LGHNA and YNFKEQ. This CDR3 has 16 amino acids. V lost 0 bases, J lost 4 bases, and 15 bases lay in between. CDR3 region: CASSQDGWGLGTEAFF. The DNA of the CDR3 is TGTGCCAGCAGCCAAGATGGATGGGGTCTGGGCACTGAAGCTTTCTTT.

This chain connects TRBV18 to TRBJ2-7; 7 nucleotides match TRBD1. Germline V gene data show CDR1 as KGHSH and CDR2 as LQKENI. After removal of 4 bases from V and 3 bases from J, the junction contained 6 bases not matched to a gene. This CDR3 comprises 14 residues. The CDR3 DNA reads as TGTGCCAGCTCACGGGGGACAGAGGGCTACGAGCAGTACTTC. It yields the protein CASSRGTEGYEQYF.

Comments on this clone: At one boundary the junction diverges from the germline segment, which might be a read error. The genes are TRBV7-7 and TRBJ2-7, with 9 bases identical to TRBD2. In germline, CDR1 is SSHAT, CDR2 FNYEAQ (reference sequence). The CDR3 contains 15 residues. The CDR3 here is CASSPGLAGTYEQYF. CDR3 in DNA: TGTGCTAGCAGCCCTGGGCTAGCGGGGACCTACGAGCAGTACTTC.

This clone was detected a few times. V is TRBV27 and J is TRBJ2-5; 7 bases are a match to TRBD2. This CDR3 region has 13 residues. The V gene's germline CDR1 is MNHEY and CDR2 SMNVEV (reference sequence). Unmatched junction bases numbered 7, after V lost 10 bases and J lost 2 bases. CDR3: CATQRREQETQYF. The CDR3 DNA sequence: TGTGCCACCCAGAGGCGGGAGCAAGAGACCCAGTACTTC.

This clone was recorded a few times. CDR3 nucleotides: TGTGCCAGCAGCTTAGAGGGGTACGGCTATGGCTACACCTTC. Its translation: CASSLEGYGYGYTF. V and J are TRBV7-2 and TRBJ1-2, with TRBD1 as a possible D gene (5 bases). Trimming took 1 base from V and 4 from J, leaving 10 bases between them. Germline V gene lookup returns CDR1 SGHTA and CDR2 FQGNSA. The CDR3 loop spans 14 amino acids.

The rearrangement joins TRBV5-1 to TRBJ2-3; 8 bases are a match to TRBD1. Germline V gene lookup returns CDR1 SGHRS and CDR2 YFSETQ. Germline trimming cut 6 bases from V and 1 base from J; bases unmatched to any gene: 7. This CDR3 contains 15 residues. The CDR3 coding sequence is TGCGCCAGCACTATCGGACAGGGAGGCACAGATACGCAGTATTTT. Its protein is CASTIGQGGTDTQYF. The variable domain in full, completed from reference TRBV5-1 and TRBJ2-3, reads KAGVTQTPRYLIKTRGQQVTLSCSPISGHRSVSWYQQTPGQGLQFLFEYFSETQRNKGNFPGRFSGRQFSNSRSEMNVSTLELGDSALYLCASTIGQGGTDTQYFGPGTRLTVL.

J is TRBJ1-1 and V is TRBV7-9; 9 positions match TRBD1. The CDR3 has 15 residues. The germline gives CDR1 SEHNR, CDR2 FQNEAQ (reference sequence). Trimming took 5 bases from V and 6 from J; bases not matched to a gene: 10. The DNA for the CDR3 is TGTGCCAGCAGCGAACAGGGACAGGGTTCTGCTGAAGCTTTCTTT. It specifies CASSEQGQGSAEAFF.

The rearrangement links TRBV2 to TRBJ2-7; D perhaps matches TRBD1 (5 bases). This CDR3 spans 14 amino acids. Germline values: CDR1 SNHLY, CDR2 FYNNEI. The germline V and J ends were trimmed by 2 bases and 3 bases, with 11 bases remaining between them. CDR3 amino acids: CASSEQGNSYEQYF. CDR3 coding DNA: TGTGCCAGCAGTGAACAGGGTAACAGCTACGAGCAGTACTTC.

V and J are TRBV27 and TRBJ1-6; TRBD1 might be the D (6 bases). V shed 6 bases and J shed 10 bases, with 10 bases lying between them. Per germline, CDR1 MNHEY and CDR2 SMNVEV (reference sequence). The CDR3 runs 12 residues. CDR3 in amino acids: CASRRQESPLHF. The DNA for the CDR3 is TGTGCCAGCAGACGACAGGAATCACCCCTCCACTTT.

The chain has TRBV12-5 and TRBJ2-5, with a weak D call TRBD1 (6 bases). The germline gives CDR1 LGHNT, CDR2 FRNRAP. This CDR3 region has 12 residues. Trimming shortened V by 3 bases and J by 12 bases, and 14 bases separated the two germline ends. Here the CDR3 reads CASGFPDSAKYF. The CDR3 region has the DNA TGTGCTAGTGGTTTTCCGGACAGTGCGAAGTACTTC.

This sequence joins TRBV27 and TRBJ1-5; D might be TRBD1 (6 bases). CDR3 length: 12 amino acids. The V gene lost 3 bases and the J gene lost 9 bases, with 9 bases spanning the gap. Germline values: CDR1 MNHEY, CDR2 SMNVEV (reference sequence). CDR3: CASSLGARPQHF. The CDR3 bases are TGTGCCAGCAGTTTGGGGGCACGGCCCCAGCATTTT.

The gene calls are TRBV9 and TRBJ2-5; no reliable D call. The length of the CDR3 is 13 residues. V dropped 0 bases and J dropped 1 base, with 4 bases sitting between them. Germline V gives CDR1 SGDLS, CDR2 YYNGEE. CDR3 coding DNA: TGTGCCAGCAGCGTAGAAGCCCAAGAGACCCAGTACTTC. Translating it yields CASSVEAQETQYF.

The CDR3 DNA sequence: TGTGCCAGCAGCTTACAGGGAAACGGGGAGCTGTTTTTT. This translates into CASSLQGNGELFF. The chain couples TRBV7-3 to TRBJ2-2, with a tentative D call TRBD1 (5 bases). The CDR3 is 13 residues long. The V gene lost 2 bases and the J gene lost 7 bases, with 8 bases spanning the gap. Germline values: CDR1 SGHTA, CDR2 FQGTGA. Variable domain in full (rest from reference TRBV7-3 and TRBJ2-2): GAGVSQTPSNKVTEKGKYVELRCDPISGHTALYWYRQSLGQGPEFLIYFQGTGAADDSGLPNDRFFAVRPEGSVSTLKIQRTERGDSAVYLCASSLQGNGELFFGEGSRLTVL.

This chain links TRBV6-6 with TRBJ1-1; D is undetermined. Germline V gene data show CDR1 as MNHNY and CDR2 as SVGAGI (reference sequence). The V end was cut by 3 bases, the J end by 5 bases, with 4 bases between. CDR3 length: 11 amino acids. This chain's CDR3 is CASSYPTEAFF. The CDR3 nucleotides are TGTGCCAGCAGTTATCCTACTGAAGCTTTCTTT.

DNA of the CDR3: TGTGCCAGTAGTATAGTCTATCAGGGGCGCGATGAGACCCAGTACTTC. Its protein product is CASSIVYQGRDETQYF. The gene calls are TRBV19 and TRBJ2-5; D might be TRBD1 (6 bases). The CDR3 length is 16 residues. Germline loops: CDR1 LNHDA, CDR2 SQIVND (reference sequence). V lost 1 base and J lost 5, with 17 bases in between.

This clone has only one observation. CDR3 sequence reads: CSARSETQYF. The CDR3 nucleotides are TGCAGTGCTAGGTCAGAGACCCAGTACTTC. The gene calls are TRBV20-1 and TRBJ2-5; the D is unclear. The V and J ends lost 3 bases and 4 bases respectively, with 3 bases between them. There are 10 residues in the CDR3. Germline V lookup: CDR1 DFQATT, CDR2 SNEGSKA (reference sequence).

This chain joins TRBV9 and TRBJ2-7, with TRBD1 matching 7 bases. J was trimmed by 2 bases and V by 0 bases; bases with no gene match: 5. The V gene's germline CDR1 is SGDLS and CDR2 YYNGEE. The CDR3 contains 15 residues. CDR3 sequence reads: CASSVAGTDTYEQYF. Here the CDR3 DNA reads TGTGCCAGCAGCGTAGCCGGGACAGACACCTACGAGCAGTACTTC.

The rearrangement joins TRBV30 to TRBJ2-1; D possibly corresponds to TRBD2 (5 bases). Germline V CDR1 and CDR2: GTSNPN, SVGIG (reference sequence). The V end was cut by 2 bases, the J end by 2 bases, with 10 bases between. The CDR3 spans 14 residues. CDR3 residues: CAWSITRTYNEQFF. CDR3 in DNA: TGTGCCTGGAGTATTACTAGGACCTACAATGAGCAGTTCTTC.

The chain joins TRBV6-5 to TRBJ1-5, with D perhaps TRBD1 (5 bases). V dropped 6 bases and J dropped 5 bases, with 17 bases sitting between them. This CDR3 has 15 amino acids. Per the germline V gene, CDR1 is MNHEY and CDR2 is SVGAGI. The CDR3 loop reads CASSNVRVGHQPQHF. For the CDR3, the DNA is TGTGCCAGCAGCAACGTCAGGGTGGGCCATCAGCCCCAGCATTTT.

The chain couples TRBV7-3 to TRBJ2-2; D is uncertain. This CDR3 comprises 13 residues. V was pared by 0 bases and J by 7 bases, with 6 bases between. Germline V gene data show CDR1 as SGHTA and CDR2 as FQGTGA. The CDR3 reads CASSLTSDGELFF. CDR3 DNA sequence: TGTGCCAGCAGCTTAACAAGTGACGGGGAGCTGTTTTTT.